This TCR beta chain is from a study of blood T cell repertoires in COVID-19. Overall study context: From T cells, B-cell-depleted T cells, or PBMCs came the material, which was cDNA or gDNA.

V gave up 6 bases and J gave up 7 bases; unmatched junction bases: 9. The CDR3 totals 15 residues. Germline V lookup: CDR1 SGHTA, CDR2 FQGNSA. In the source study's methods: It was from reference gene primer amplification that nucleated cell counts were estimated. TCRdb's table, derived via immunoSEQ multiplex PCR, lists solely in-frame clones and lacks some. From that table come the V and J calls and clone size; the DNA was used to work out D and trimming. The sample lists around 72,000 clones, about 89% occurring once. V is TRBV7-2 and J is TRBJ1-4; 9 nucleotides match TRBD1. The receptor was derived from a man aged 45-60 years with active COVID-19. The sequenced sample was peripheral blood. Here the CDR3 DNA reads TGTGCCAGCAGGTCACAGGGGGCCGTAGGTGAAAAACTGTTTTTT. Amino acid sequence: CASRSQGAVGEKLFF.